This TCR beta chain comes out of a study of blood T cell repertoires in COVID-19. As for the study in general: The United States, Italy and Spain were the sources of the acute and convalescent COVID-19 samples. Nucleic acid was either cDNA or gDNA, and it came from T cells, B-cell-depleted T cells, or PBMCs.

Trimming cost V 6 bases and J 8 bases; bases outside gene matches: 4. The germline gives CDR1 MDHEN, CDR2 SYDVKM. CDR3 length: 13 residues. Original methodology: Scientists estimated how many nucleated cells there were by amplifying reference gene primers. Sequenced by immunoSEQ multiplex PCR; TCRdb stores in-frame clones only, minus some. V and J calls and clone size are given by that table; D and trimming were obtained from the DNA. This sample has 200,000 to 250,000 clones, with about four fifths found just once. The receptor was derived from a woman aged 50 to 65 with active or convalescent COVID-19. The sample consisted of peripheral blood. The chain recombines TRBV28 with TRBJ1-4; TRBD1 matches 9 bases. CDR3 loop: CASRTGGREKLFF. The CDR3 nucleotides read TGTGCCAGCAGAACAGGGGGCCGAGAAAAACTGTTTTTT.